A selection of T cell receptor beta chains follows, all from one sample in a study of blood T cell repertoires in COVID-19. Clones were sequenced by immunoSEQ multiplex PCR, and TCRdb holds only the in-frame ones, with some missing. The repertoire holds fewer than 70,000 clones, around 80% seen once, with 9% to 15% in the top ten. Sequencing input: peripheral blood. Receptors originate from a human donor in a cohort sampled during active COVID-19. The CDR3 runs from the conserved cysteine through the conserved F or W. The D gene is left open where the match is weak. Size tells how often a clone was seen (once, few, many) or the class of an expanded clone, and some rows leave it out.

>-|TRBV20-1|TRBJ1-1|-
TGCAGTGCTCGCGCGTACACTGAAGCTTTCTTT
CSARAYTEAFF
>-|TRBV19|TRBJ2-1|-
TGTGCCAGTAGTATGATCCCGGGCTCCTACAATGAGCAGTTCTTC
CASSMIPGSYNEQFF
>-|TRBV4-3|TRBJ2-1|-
TGCGCCAGCAGCCAATCCGGGAGTCGTAATGAGCAGTTCTTC
CASSQSGSRNEQFF
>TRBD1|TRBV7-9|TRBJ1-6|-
TGTGCCAGCAGCTTAGGACAGGGTTATTCACCCCTCCACTTT
CASSLGQGYSPLHF
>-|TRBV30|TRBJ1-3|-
TGTGCCTGGAGTCCTGGGACTGCGGGAAACACCATATATTTT
CAWSPGTAGNTIYF
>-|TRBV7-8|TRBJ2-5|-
TGTGCCAGCAGCCCCCACGGGGAAGAGACCCAGTACTTC
CASSPHGEETQYF
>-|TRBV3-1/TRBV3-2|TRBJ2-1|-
TGTGCCAGCAGCCCGCCGGTTGTCCCTAATGAGCAGTTCTTC
CASSPPVVPNEQFF
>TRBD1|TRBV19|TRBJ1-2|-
TGTGCCAGTTGGAAAGCGACAGGGTCCTATGGCTACACCTTC
CASWKATGSYGYTF
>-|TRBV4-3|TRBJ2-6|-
TGCGCCAGCAGCCAAGGTCAGGAGGCCAACGTCCTGACTTTC
CASSQGQEANVLTF
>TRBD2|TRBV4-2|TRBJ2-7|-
TGTGCCAGCAGCCAACCCGGGACTAGCAGCTCCTACGAGCAGTACTTC
CASSQPGTSSSYEQYF
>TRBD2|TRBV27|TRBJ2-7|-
TGTGCCAGCAGCTCCGGCGGGGGGGCCCTCTACGAGCAGTACTTC
CASSSGGGALYEQYF
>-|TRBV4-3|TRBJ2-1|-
TGCGCCAGCAGCCCCAACAGGGTCTACAATGAGCAGTTCTTC
CASSPNRVYNEQFF
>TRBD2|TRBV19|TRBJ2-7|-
TGTGCCAGTAGTCCAAGGGAGGGACTAGCGGGAGCGGGGGAGCAGTACTTC
CASSPREGLAGAGEQYF
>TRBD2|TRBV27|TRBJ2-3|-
TGTGCCAGCAGTTTAGTTGCCGCGGGGGGAGATACGCAGTATTTT
CASSLVAAGGDTQYF
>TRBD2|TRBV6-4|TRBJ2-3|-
TGTGCCAGCAGTGACACTAGCGGCACAGATACGCAGTATTTT
CASSDTSGTDTQYF
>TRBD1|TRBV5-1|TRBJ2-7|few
TGCGCCAGCAGCGTACAGGGGAACGAGCAGTACTTC
CASSVQGNEQYF
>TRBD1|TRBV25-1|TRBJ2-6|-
TGTGCCAGCAGTGGACAGGGTTCCTCTGGGGCCAACGTCCTGACTTTC
CASSGQGSSGANVLTF
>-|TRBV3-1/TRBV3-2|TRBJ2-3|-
TGTGCCAGCAGCCAAGATCAAACGGGCACAGATACGCAGTATTTT
CASSQDQTGTDTQYF
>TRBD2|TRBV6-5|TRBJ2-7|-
TGTGCCAGCAGTCGCGGGGGGGCCCCCTACGAGCAGTACTTC
CASSRGGAPYEQYF
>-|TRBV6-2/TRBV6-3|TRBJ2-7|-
TGTGCCAGCAGTTACGGACAAAACTACGAGCAGTACTTC
CASSYGQNYEQYF
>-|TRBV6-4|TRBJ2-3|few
TGTGCCAGCAGTGACACCCTAAGCACAGATACGCAGTATTTT
CASSDTLSTDTQYF
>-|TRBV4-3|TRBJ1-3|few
TGCGCCAGCAGTCGCAACCGAGGGGGAACCGGAAACACCATATATTTT
CASSRNRGGTGNTIYF
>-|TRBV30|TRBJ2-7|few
TGTGCCTGGGCTGGACAGAGAATCTACGAGCAGTACTTC
CAWAGQRIYEQYF
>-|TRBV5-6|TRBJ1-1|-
TGTGCCAGCAGCTTGTGGGCTATTACTGAAGCTTTCTTT
CASSLWAITEAFF